This is a list of T cell receptor beta chains from one sample in a study of cytomegalovirus exposure and HLA in healthy donors. Profiling relied on immunoSEQ multiplex PCR, and the TCRdb table lists in-frame clones only, not all of them. The table includes about 130,000 clones, roughly four fifths detected once. Sample: PBMCs. All receptors come from a man aged 25-40 years in good health and CMV-seronegative. Both conserved end residues are part of each CDR3. Each record gives: V gene, clone size, J gene, CDR3 protein. Not every row has a clone size; where given, it reads once, few, many or a size class.

>TRBV11-2|few|TRBJ1-1
CASSLDRTEAFF
>TRBV7-8|once|TRBJ2-4
CASSDRVFREGLRGKNIQYF
>TRBV19|-|TRBJ2-7
CASSFRGQGSDEQYF
>TRBV6-5|-|TRBJ2-5
CASSSGQAQETQYF
>TRBV5-1|-|TRBJ1-5
CASSEGDRSNQPQHF
>TRBV5-1|-|TRBJ2-1
CASSTGLAGGDEQFF
>TRBV27|-|TRBJ2-1
CASRGGTSGRALQFF
>TRBV5-1|-|TRBJ2-5
CASSLPGTSGSRETQYF
>TRBV27|-|TRBJ2-7
CASSLLDSPYEQYF
>TRBV6-1|-|TRBJ2-7
CASRRQFYEQYF
>TRBV19|-|TRBJ2-3
CASSISGLAGYTDTQYF
>TRBV11-2|-|TRBJ2-7
CASSSLSGRADEQYF
>TRBV5-6|few|TRBJ2-3
CASSSGWGGRSTDTQYF
>TRBV27|-|TRBJ2-5
CASSSTGTSGRKGDRETQYF
>TRBV29-1|-|TRBJ1-4
CSVWEGRGEKLFF
>TRBV28|-|TRBJ1-4
CAIATNEKLFF
>TRBV5-4|-|TRBJ1-5
CASSLQGLNQPQHF
>TRBV12-5|few|TRBJ2-2
CASGFGAVGELFF
>TRBV11-2|few|TRBJ1-3
CASSLGQGANTIYF
>TRBV6-1|-|TRBJ1-5
CASSDVQGNNQPQHF
>TRBV6-6|-|TRBJ1-1
CASTHIRSTEAFF
>TRBV5-1|-|TRBJ2-1
CASSLGQTYGEQFF
>TRBV6-4|-|TRBJ2-3
CASSDSISGAVDTQYF
>TRBV18|-|TRBJ2-7
CASSPPIAGAGEQYF
>TRBV6-1|once|TRBJ1-1
CASSDYRYTEAFF
>TRBV6-5|-|TRBJ2-7
CASSYLAGQPYEQYF
>TRBV7-3|-|TRBJ2-7
CASSRGGPTYEQYF
>TRBV27|-|TRBJ2-7
CASSLDAGRDFYEQYF
>TRBV15|-|TRBJ2-3
CATSSGGGSGSTHHTQYF
>TRBV19|-|TRBJ1-1
CASAPGGGHTEAFF
>TRBV18|-|TRBJ2-7
CASSPTGNEQYF
>TRBV28|-|TRBJ2-5
CASRGGTSGSPETQYF
>TRBV5-4|few|TRBJ2-7
CASSLGQGHYEQYF
>TRBV12-5|-|TRBJ1-2
CASGPDRQGGYTF
>TRBV7-2|-|TRBJ2-5
CASSLSGVRWETQYF
>TRBV2|-|TRBJ2-3
CASSVMAGAADTQYF
>TRBV15|-|TRBJ2-3
CATSRDREDTQYF
>TRBV10-1|-|TRBJ2-7
CASSESGSEYEQYF
>TRBV5-6|-|TRBJ2-1
CASSSLSNEQFF
>TRBV20-1|-|TRBJ2-3
CSATRPGQYF
>TRBV6-5|-|TRBJ2-7
CASSGLATYEQYF
>TRBV2|-|TRBJ2-2
CASSDRGRAPNTGELFF
>TRBV4-1|-|TRBJ2-3
CASSLTGAGAPTDTQYF
>TRBV2|-|TRBJ1-1
CASRGGTEAFF
>TRBV27|-|TRBJ2-3
CASSSHRGSGTDTQYF
>TRBV10-1|-|TRBJ2-1
CASSESASHEQFF
>TRBV11-1|few|TRBJ2-7
CASSPRTDSLSSYEQYF
>TRBV11-3|-|TRBJ2-1
CASSLGGVVGGPNEQFF
>TRBV28|once|TRBJ2-6
CASTITGLTGANVLTF
>TRBV18|-|TRBJ1-4
CASSLTGRDEKLFF
>TRBV14|-|TRBJ2-1
CASSSLGTSGRARGNEQFF
>TRBV2|-|TRBJ1-5
CATQGANSNQPQHF
>TRBV5-1|-|TRBJ1-2
CASSLLALDRSYGYTF
>TRBV10-3|-|TRBJ2-7
CAIRTSGSEQYF
>TRBV6-5|-|TRBJ1-1
CASSFAGTGGNTEAFF